Listed here are 17 T cell receptor beta chains from one sample, sequenced in a study of beta chain features in type 1 diabetes. cDNA synthesis used the whole RNA isolate, giving expressed TCRB sequences. Some clones are missing from TCRdb's copy, which holds only in-frame ones; the method was immunoSEQ multiplex PCR. Of some 500,000 clones in the sample, roughly 10% are singletons; the top ten hold around 0.05%. The sequencing input was naive CD4+ T cells from blood. The receptor set was obtained from a woman aged 18-35 years in good health.

The chain combines TRBV4-1 with TRBJ1-5, with 8 nucleotides matching TRBD1. The V segment lost 0 bases and the J segment 4 bases; nucleotides outside the gene matches: 2. The germline CDR1 and CDR2 sequences are MGHRA and YSYEKL. CDR3 size: 15 residues. The CDR3 region is CASSQDRQGNQPQHF. CDR3 DNA sequence: TGCGCCAGCAGCCAAGACCGACAGGGGAATCAGCCCCAGCATTTT.

The chain is built from TRBV7-9 and TRBJ2-3; D is ambiguous. CDR3 size: 15 residues. CDR1 is SEHNR and CDR2 is FQNEAQ in the germline V gene (reference sequence). V gave up 0 bases and J gave up 4 bases, with 11 bases separating them. The chain's CDR3 is CASSLAMIAADTQYF. The DNA for the CDR3 is TGTGCCAGCAGCTTAGCGATGATAGCCGCAGATACGCAGTATTTT.

This chain links TRBV15 with TRBJ2-4; D gene ambiguous. Trimming took 4 bases from V and 1 from J, leaving 11 bases between them. This CDR3 spans 15 amino acids. The germline V gene has CDR1 LNHNV and CDR2 YYDKDF (reference sequence). The CDR3 sequence: CATSTRVGAKNIQYF. CDR3 bases: TGTGCCACCAGCACCCGCGTCGGGGCCAAAAACATTCAGTACTTC.

In its sample, this clone was seen once. This rearrangement joins TRBV27 to TRBJ1-2; 9 bases match TRBD1. There are 15 residues in the CDR3. V lost 0 bases, J lost 7 bases, and 6 bases stayed unmatched. Germline CDR1 and CDR2: MNHEY and SMNVEV (reference sequence). In DNA, the CDR3 is TGTGCCAGCAGTTTATCGGAGACAGGGGGTTCTGGCTACACCTTC. Translation: CASSLSETGGSGYTF.

This clone was picked up a small number of times. V usage is TRBV7-2 and J usage is TRBJ2-7; TRBD2 might be the D (5 bases). V shed 1 base and J shed 0 bases, with 10 bases lying between them. Germline V lookup: CDR1 SGHTA, CDR2 FQGNSA. This CDR3 is built from 15 residues. CDR3 residues: CASSLGGAVSYEQYF. DNA for the CDR3: TGTGCCAGCAGCTTAGGAGGAGCGGTCTCCTACGAGCAGTACTTC. Based on the CDR3 plus reference TRBV7-2 and TRBJ2-7, the full variable domain is GAGVSQSPSNKVTEKGKDVELRCDPISGHTALYWYRQSLGQGLEFLIYFQGNSAPDKSGLPSDRFSAERTGGSVSTLTIQRTQQEDSAVYLCASSLGGAVSYEQYFGPGTRLTVT.

There are a few counts of this clone. This sequence joins TRBV6-5 and TRBJ1-1, with D maybe TRBD1 (5 bases). V shed 0 bases and J shed 3 bases, with 11 bases lying between them. CDR1 MNHEY and CDR2 SVGAGI come from the germline V gene. The CDR3 has 15 amino acids. The CDR3 region is CASSYSRQGHTEAFF. The CDR3, as DNA: TGTGCCAGCAGTTACTCCCGGCAGGGACACACTGAAGCTTTCTTT.

This clone occurred a few times. V gene TRBV7-9 combines with J gene TRBJ2-3; D is undetermined. The V and J ends lost 2 bases and 2 bases respectively, with 8 bases between them. This CDR3 contains 14 residues. Germline V CDR1 and CDR2: SEHNR, FQNEAQ (reference sequence). CDR3 region: CASSLQTPTDTQYF. Written as DNA, the CDR3 is TGTGCCAGCAGCTTACAGACCCCCACAGATACGCAGTATTTT.

This clone turned up a few times. This chain links TRBV2 with TRBJ2-7; 8 bases are shared with TRBD1. Germline trimming cut 4 bases from V and 5 bases from J; bases unmatched to any gene: 10. The germline gives CDR1 SNHLY, CDR2 FYNNEI. The CDR3 loop spans 15 amino acids. The CDR3 protein is CASSGGGDRLDEQYF. DNA of the CDR3: TGTGCCAGCAGTGGCGGTGGGGACAGGTTAGACGAGCAGTACTTC.

The chain uses TRBV23-1 and TRBJ1-5, with D possibly matching TRBD1 (6 bases). TRBV23-1 counts as an open reading frame of uncertain function. Trimming pared 7 bases from V and 0 bases from J, leaving 10 bases between. This CDR3 region has 14 residues. The CDR3 reads CASTGAYSNQPQHF. Written as DNA, the CDR3 is TGCGCCAGCACGGGGGCGTATAGCAATCAGCCCCAGCATTTT.

The chain uses TRBV11-3 and TRBJ2-1; 14 positions match TRBD2. The length of the CDR3 is 17 residues. The trim removed 5 bases at V and 0 bases at J, leaving 3 bases unmatched. Germline assignment: CDR1 SGHNT and CDR2 YENEEA. This CDR3 reads CASSLGTSGSSYNEQFF. DNA for the CDR3: TGTGCCAGCAGCCTAGGGACTAGCGGGAGCTCCTACAATGAGCAGTTCTTC.

The rearrangement links TRBV7-2 to TRBJ2-5, with a tentative D call TRBD1 (8 bases). Trimming removed 10 bases from V and 4 bases from J, with 16 bases in between. Germline V gives CDR1 SGHTA, CDR2 FQGNSA. The CDR3 contains 13 residues. In DNA form, the CDR3 reads TGTGCCACCGGACAGGGCGGGGGAGAGACCCAGTACTTC. This sequence encodes CATGQGGGETQYF. Combining the CDR3 with reference TRBV7-2 and TRBJ2-5 gives the whole variable domain GAGVSQSPSNKVTEKGKDVELRCDPISGHTALYWYRQSLGQGLEFLIYFQGNSAPDKSGLPSDRFSAERTGGSVSTLTIQRTQQEDSAVYLCATGQGGGETQYFGPGTRLLVL.

This clone was picked up a small number of times. V is TRBV30 and J is TRBJ1-2; D perhaps matches TRBD1 (6 bases). The V gene lost 5 bases and the J gene lost 0 bases, with 13 bases spanning the gap. From germline, CDR1 is GTSNPN and CDR2 SVGIG (reference sequence). The CDR3 totals 14 residues. CDR3 nucleotides: TGTGCCTGGGGTCGGGACAACTCTAACTATGGCTACACCTTC. Amino acid sequence: CAWGRDNSNYGYTF.

The chain has TRBV7-2 and TRBJ2-7, with TRBD2 identical over 8 bases. The length of the CDR3 is 15 residues. CDR1 SGHTA and CDR2 FQGNSA come from the germline V gene. After removal of 0 bases from V and 6 bases from J, the junction contained 7 bases not matched to a gene. The CDR3 nucleotides are TGTGCCAGCAGCTTAGCGGGTGGACTAGCTACCGAGCAGTACTTC. It encodes CASSLAGGLATEQYF.

This clone was observed a handful of times. The sample holds other DNA sequences that translate to the same CDR3. This chain uses TRBV20-1 with TRBJ2-5, with D hard to call. CDR1 DFQATT and CDR2 SNEGSKA come from the germline V gene (reference sequence). The CDR3 runs to 11 residues. V was shortened by 3 bases and J by 2 bases, with 4 bases between the two germline ends. CDR3 residues: CSARGQETQYF. The CDR3 region has the DNA TGCAGTGCTAGGGGACAAGAGACCCAGTACTTC.

This chain connects TRBV5-6 to TRBJ2-5, with D possibly being TRBD1 (5 bases). Germline CDR1 and CDR2: SGHDT and YYEEEE. Trimming took off 3 bases at V and 5 bases at J, with 11 bases between the two ends. The CDR3 spans 13 residues. CDR3 bases: TGTGCCAGCAGCTGGCAGGGTAGCGAGACCCAGTACTTC. Translation gives CASSWQGSETQYF.

This clone showed up just a few times. The V and J genes are TRBV7-2 and TRBJ2-4; perhaps TRBD2 as D (5 bases). This CDR3 has 16 amino acids. The V end was cut by 5 bases, the J end by 10 bases, with 24 bases between. Per the germline V gene, CDR1 is SGHTA and CDR2 is FQGNSA. Written as DNA, the CDR3 is TGTGCCAGCAGCCAGGTGGTTTTTACGGAGGTTAAGATTCAGTACTTC. Translation: CASSQVVFTEVKIQYF.

This clone has a handful of counts. CDR3 coding DNA: TGTGCCAGCAGTTTAAGGCTATACTCCTACGAGCAGTACGTC. Its translation: CASSLRLYSYEQYV. This rearrangement joins TRBV28 to TRBJ2-7; unclear D gene. With 2 bases removed from V and 0 bases from J, the gap between germline ends came to 8 bases. The CDR3 spans 14 residues. Per the germline V gene, CDR1 is MDHEN and CDR2 is SYDVKM.